What follows are 8 T cell receptor beta chains derived from one specimen sequenced in a study of cytomegalovirus exposure and HLA in healthy donors. Researchers ran the PCR with 60 Vbeta and 13 Jbeta primers. The method was immunoSEQ multiplex PCR; TCRdb's version includes in-frame clones alone and lacks a portion of them. This sample has under 200,000 clones, with 60% to 80% found just once. The sample consisted of PBMCs. The origin of the receptors is a man in his forties in good health and CMV-seronegative.

V and J are TRBV4-1 and TRBJ2-7, with D possibly matching TRBD1 (6 bases). The V end lost 3 bases, the J end lost 3 bases, and 15 bases lay between the germline ends. In germline, CDR1 is MGHRA, CDR2 YSYEKL. This CDR3 has 15 amino acids. The CDR3 protein is CASSHRGQKVYEQYF. DNA of the CDR3: TGCGCCAGCAGCCATCGTGGACAGAAGGTCTACGAGCAGTACTTC.

This clone was seen a handful of times. V gene TRBV7-3 combines with J gene TRBJ2-5; TRBD1 matches at 7 bases. The junction had 14 bases not matched to a gene; V was cut back by 5 bases and J by 2 bases. Germline V lookup: CDR1 SGHTA, CDR2 FQGTGA. The CDR3 sequence is 17 residues long. The CDR3 nucleotides read TGTGCCAGCAGCAAATTATCGGGGACAGAAAAACAAGAGACCCAGTACTTC. Its translation is CASSKLSGTEKQETQYF.

This chain links TRBV4-2 with TRBJ2-1, with 12 positions matching TRBD2. This CDR3 is built from 15 residues. Germline CDR1 is LGHNA and CDR2 is YNFKEQ. Germline trimming cut 5 bases from V and 6 bases from J; bases unmatched to any gene: 5. CDR3 residues: CASSAGTSGFNEQFF. The CDR3 nucleotides read TGTGCCAGCAGCGCCGGGACTAGCGGGTTCAATGAGCAGTTCTTC.

The CDR3 reads CASSHLAGGKDNEQFF. The CDR3, as DNA: TGTGCCAGCAGCCACTTAGCGGGGGGCAAAGACAATGAGCAGTTCTTC. The rearrangement uses TRBV7-9 and TRBJ2-1; 10 bases fit TRBD2. Germline V CDR1 and CDR2: SEHNR, FQNEAQ (reference sequence). The CDR3 runs to 16 residues. V was pared by 5 bases and J by 5 bases, with 9 bases of the junction left unmatched. The whole variable domain, remainder taken from reference TRBV7-9 and TRBJ2-1, is DTGVSQNPRHKITKRGQNVTFRCDPISEHNRLYWYRQTLGQGPEFLTYFQNEAQLEKSRLLSDRFSAERPKGSFSTLEIQRTEQGDSAMYLCASSHLAGGKDNEQFFGPGTRLTVL.

This clone has only a few counts. The rearrangement joins TRBV7-6 to TRBJ2-6, with D possibly TRBD2 on 6 matching bases. The V gene lost 2 bases and the J gene lost 0 bases, with 8 bases spanning the gap. This CDR3 is 16 amino acids long. Germline lookup yields CDR1 SGHVS and CDR2 FNYEAQ. Here the CDR3 reads CASSLRGSSGANVLTF. CDR3 sequence (DNA): TGTGCCAGCAGCTTACGGGGGAGCTCTGGGGCCAACGTCCTGACTTTC.

In this sample, this clone turned up once. The chain combines TRBV7-9 with TRBJ1-1; D is perhaps TRBD1 (5 bases). Germline V gives CDR1 SEHNR, CDR2 FQNEAQ (reference sequence). The CDR3 is 12 amino acids. The CDR3 sequence: CSTPYQGSEAFF. The DNA for the CDR3 is TGTTCCACCCCCTATCAGGGCTCTGAAGCTTTCTTT.

Comment on this clone: A junction boundary mismatches the germline segment, possibly from a read error. The chain couples TRBV7-6 to TRBJ2-1; TRBD2 is a possible D gene (6 bases). Germline assignment: CDR1 SGHVS and CDR2 FNYEAQ. The CDR3 length is 18 residues. CDR3: CASSLTGRRGRSFNEQFF. The CDR3 DNA follows: TGTGCCAGCAGCTTAACAGGAAGGCGGGGCCGATCCTTCAATGAGCAGTTCTTC.

The CDR3 protein is CASSPPGINEQFF. CDR3 DNA: TGTGCCAGCAGCCCACCGGGTATTAATGAGCAGTTCTTC. V gene TRBV9 combines with J gene TRBJ2-1; D remains unclear. This CDR3 is built from 13 residues. Trimming removed 4 bases at V and 7 bases at J, with 12 bases between. CDR1 is SGDLS, CDR2 YYNGEE, per germline.